This T cell receptor beta chain came from a study of T cell clones after liver transplantation. Whole-study findings and limits: In a couple of subjects, few donor cells limited the measurable donor-reactive repertoire.

The germline V and J ends were trimmed by 4 bases and 0 bases, with 16 bases remaining between them. Germline V gene lookup returns CDR1 GTSNPN and CDR2 SVGIG (reference sequence). CDR3 length: 15 residues. The protocol was immunoSEQ multiplex PCR, while the TCRdb copy is restricted to in-frame clones and leaves out a portion. The sample carries roughly 20,000 clones, approximately 93% recorded once. About this clone itself: What it recognizes is unknown.

This receptor was identified in a human patient who received a liver transplant. Some of these T cells may belong to the graft donor. Source: CD8+ T cells from blood, taken around 27 months after liver transplant. This rearrangement joins TRBV30 to TRBJ2-7; D is tentatively TRBD1 or TRBD2 (5 bases each). DNA of the CDR3: TGTGCCTGGACCCGGGACGGCGGATACTCCTACGAGCAGTACTTC. It translates to CAWTRDGGYSYEQYF.